Each of the 21 T cell receptor beta chains below was sequenced from the same sample in a study of T cell changes during pregnancy in multiple sclerosis. Clones were read by immunoSEQ multiplex PCR, and TCRdb kept only the in-frame ones, dropping some. The table lists roughly 73,000 clones, over 85% of them singletons, with less than 2.5% in the top ten. The starting material was peripheral blood, obtained in the second trimester of pregnancy. The origin of the receptors is a female donor in good health, enrolled as a control in a pregnancy study.

The chain carries TRBV5-1 and TRBJ2-3; possibly TRBD1 for D (5 bases). In germline, CDR1 is SGHRS, CDR2 YFSETQ. The CDR3 is 13 amino acids. Trimming removed 5 bases at V and 5 bases at J, with 12 bases between. CDR3 DNA: TGCGCCAGCAGTTCTCCAGGGATAGATACGCAGTATTTT. Its protein is CASSSPGIDTQYF.

The rearrangement joins TRBV18 to TRBJ2-3; 7 bases match TRBD1. The CDR3 has 13 residues. V trimming: 3 bases; J trimming: 8 bases; junction bases outside the gene matches: 5. Germline V gene sequence: CDR1 KGHSH, CDR2 LQKENI. The CDR3 region is CASSPTGQPTQYF. CDR3 DNA sequence: TGTGCCAGCTCACCTACGGGACAGCCTACGCAGTATTTT.

Turning to this clone: Other DNA sequences in this specimen translate into the identical CDR3. This chain links TRBV15 with TRBJ1-2, with 10 bases aligning to TRBD1. This CDR3 has 14 residues. The ends lost 6 bases at V and 4 bases at J; junction bases unmatched: 5. CDR1 is LNHNV and CDR2 is YYDKDF in the germline V gene (reference sequence). The CDR3 spells CATRTGGDPYGYTF. CDR3 DNA: TGTGCCACCAGGACAGGGGGCGACCCCTATGGCTACACCTTC.

The chain carries TRBV29-1 and TRBJ2-5; a weak D match, TRBD1 (5 bases). V lost 7 bases, J lost 3 bases, and 18 bases lay in between. The germline V gene encodes CDR1 SQVTM and CDR2 ANQGSEA. CDR3 length: 14 residues. The chain's CDR3 is CSADLAQGKETQYF. CDR3 DNA sequence: TGCAGCGCTGATTTGGCGCAGGGAAAAGAGACCCAGTACTTC.

J is TRBJ1-3 and V is TRBV6-5; D remains unclear. The CDR3 has 16 amino acids. Germline V CDR1 and CDR2: MNHEY, SVGAGI. Trimming stripped 0 bases from V and 2 bases from J, with 11 bases between. Here the CDR3 DNA reads TGTGCCAGCAGTTACTCCGACGGGTTAACTGGAAACACCATATATTTT. This codes for CASSYSDGLTGNTIYF.

The V gene is TRBV5-1, the J gene TRBJ1-1; the match to TRBD1 covers 10 bases. Per the germline V gene, CDR1 is SGHRS and CDR2 is YFSETQ. The CDR3 runs 15 residues. V gave up 0 bases and J gave up 3 bases; unmatched junction bases: 2. CDR3 amino acids: CASSLGTGGYTEAFF. The CDR3 coding sequence is TGCGCCAGCAGCTTGGGGACAGGGGGTTACACTGAAGCTTTCTTT.

The genes are TRBV7-2 and TRBJ2-4; D not resolved. CDR1 SGHTA and CDR2 FQGNSA come from the germline V gene. The CDR3 extends over 14 amino acids. Trimming removed 1 base from V and 7 bases from J, with 11 bases in between. The DNA for the CDR3 is TGTGCCAGCAGCTTAGGGTCCTCGAGGAACATTCAGTACTTC. The encoded protein is CASSLGSSRNIQYF.

The J gene is TRBJ2-1, the V gene TRBV6-4, with D perhaps matching TRBD1 (6 bases). The V gene lost 4 bases and the J gene lost 3 bases, with 10 bases spanning the gap. Germline CDR1 is MRHNA and CDR2 is SNTAGT. CDR3 size: 14 residues. CDR3 loop: CASSVRGNYNEQFF. The CDR3 nucleotides read TGTGCCAGCAGTGTAAGGGGGAACTACAATGAGCAGTTCTTC.

CDR3 protein: CASSEQNYEQYF. The CDR3 nucleotides are TGTGCCAGCAGTGAACAAAACTACGAGCAGTACTTC. The gene calls are TRBV6-1 and TRBJ2-7, with D unclear. The CDR3 runs to 12 residues. The germline gives CDR1 MNHNS, CDR2 SASEGT. Trimming took 2 bases from V and 3 from J, leaving 5 bases between them.

The CDR3 region has the DNA TGTGCCAGCTCACCGATAGGGACAGGGAGCGGCCAGCCCCAGCATTTT. Residues: CASSPIGTGSGQPQHF. The genes are TRBV18 and TRBJ1-5, with 9 bases lining up with TRBD1. J gave up 7 bases and V 3 bases, and 10 bases lay outside the gene matches. This CDR3 region has 16 residues. Germline V gene lookup returns CDR1 KGHSH and CDR2 LQKENI.

The rearrangement uses TRBV6-6 and TRBJ2-2; TRBD1 matches 8 bases. The CDR3 loop spans 15 amino acids. CDR1 and CDR2 from the germline V gene are MNHNY and SVGAGI (reference sequence). J was trimmed by 3 bases and V by 6 bases; bases with no gene match: 6. The CDR3 loop is CASSQGQGHTGELFF. CDR3 sequence (DNA): TGTGCCAGCAGCCAAGGACAGGGACACACCGGGGAGCTGTTTTTT.

The chain carries TRBV7-6 and TRBJ1-2; D gene ambiguous. Germline-derived CDR1 and CDR2 are SGHVS and FNYEAQ. CDR3 length: 15 amino acids. V lost 1 base and J lost 3, with 12 bases in between. The CDR3 nucleotides are TGTGCCAGCAGCTTAGATATTATGGCGGACTATGGCTACACCTTC. This gives the protein CASSLDIMADYGYTF.

The V gene is TRBV7-3, the J gene TRBJ1-1; D possibly corresponds to TRBD1 (5 bases). The CDR3 has 14 amino acids. V was trimmed by 7 bases and J by 0 bases, leaving 12 bases between them. Germline V gives CDR1 SGHTA, CDR2 FQGTGA. The DNA of the CDR3 is TGTGCCAGCATGGAGGGACCCTTGAACACTGAAGCTTTCTTT. Amino acid sequence: CASMEGPLNTEAFF.

The J gene is TRBJ2-3, the V gene TRBV18; 7 bases line up with TRBD1. The junction had 8 bases not matched to a gene; V was cut back by 3 bases and J by 2 bases. Germline CDR1 KGHSH, CDR2 LQKENI. CDR3 length: 16 residues. The CDR3 nucleotides read TGTGCCAGCTCACCTACTCGGACAGGAAACACAGATACGCAGTATTTT. It is translated as CASSPTRTGNTDTQYF.

This chain joins TRBV18 and TRBJ1-4, with D possibly being TRBD1 (6 bases). Trimming removed 2 bases at V and 5 bases at J, with 15 bases between. The CDR3 totals 16 residues. CDR1 is KGHSH, CDR2 LQKENI, per germline. Here the CDR3 reads CASSPSQPTGNEKLFF. CDR3 DNA sequence: TGTGCCAGCTCACCATCCCAGCCCACAGGGAATGAAAAACTGTTTTTT.

The genes are TRBV9 and TRBJ1-4; D unclear. The CDR3 runs 13 residues. Trimming pared 8 bases from V and 5 bases from J, leaving 13 bases between. The germline V gene encodes CDR1 SGDLS and CDR2 YYNGEE. The CDR3 sequence: CASTSGLNEKLFF. In DNA, the CDR3 is TGTGCCAGTACGAGCGGCTTAAATGAAAAACTGTTTTTT.

The V call is TRBV6-1, the J call TRBJ2-7, with 7 bases aligning to TRBD1. Germline V lookup: CDR1 MNHNS, CDR2 SASEGT. The J segment lost 1 base and the V segment lost 3 bases, leaving 6 bases of the junction unmatched. The CDR3 runs to 15 residues. In DNA form, the CDR3 reads TGTGCCAGCAGTGACGGGACAGCTATATCCTACGAGCAGTACTTC. Translation: CASSDGTAISYEQYF.

This chain connects TRBV5-5 to TRBJ2-5, with 13 bases matching TRBD2. Germline trimming cut 0 bases from V and 6 bases from J; bases unmatched to any gene: 5. The germline gives CDR1 SGHKS, CDR2 YYEKEE (reference sequence). This CDR3 is 16 amino acids long. For the CDR3, the DNA is TGTGCCAGCAGCTTGGGGACTAGCGGGGGTTCACAGACCCAGTACTTC. Its protein is CASSLGTSGGSQTQYF.

The chain combines TRBV6-5 with TRBJ1-2; D is uncertain. Trimming cost V 5 bases and J 4 bases, with 14 bases left between them. The CDR3 extends over 14 amino acids. Germline assignment: CDR1 MNHEY and CDR2 SVGAGI. The CDR3 loop reads CASSQPGGGYGYTF. Here the CDR3 DNA reads TGTGCCAGCAGTCAACCAGGTGGAGGCTATGGCTACACCTTC.

This clone was seen a handful of times. The same CDR3 can be traced to other DNA sequences in this sample. This chain uses TRBV13 with TRBJ1-3; D uncertain. CDR3 length equals 15 residues. The V gene's germline CDR1 is PRHDT and CDR2 FYEKMQ (reference sequence). Deletions cut 1 base from V and 0 bases from J, with 7 bases between. CDR3 sequence: CASSLDSSSGNTIYF. The CDR3 DNA follows: TGTGCCAGCAGCTTAGACAGCAGCTCTGGAAACACCATATATTTT. Full variable domain (outside the CDR3, taken from reference TRBV13 and TRBJ1-3): AAGVIQSPRHLIKEKRETATLKCYPIPRHDTVYWYQQGPGQDPQFLISFYEKMQSDKGSIPDRFSAQQFSDYHSELNMSSLELGDSALYFCASSLDSSSGNTIYFGEGSWLTVV.

V usage is TRBV19 and J usage is TRBJ2-1; 13 bases line up with TRBD2. The CDR3 sequence is 14 residues long. Looked up from germline, CDR1 is LNHDA and CDR2 is SQIVND (reference sequence). V gave up 2 bases and J gave up 9 bases; unmatched junction bases: 1. CDR3 bases: TGTGCCAGTAGTATAACTAGCGGGGGGGCTGAGCAGTTCTTC. Protein product: CASSITSGGAEQFF.